This TCR beta chain is drawn from a study of CD8 T cells in ankylosing spondylitis. Germline CDR1 SGHRS, CDR2 YFSETQ. The CDR3 has 18 residues. Trimming took 4 bases from V and 6 from J; bases not matched to a gene: 13. Comment on this clonotype: The antigen remains unidentified.

Libraries for TCR beta were made by quantitative 5'-RACE with molecular barcodes. TCRdb redid the calling of the 5' RACE reads with MiXCR, one entry per CDR3 protein. Among roughly 440,000 distinct CDR3 sequences listed, roughly a sixth were seen once. Study outcomes and limitations: In ankylosing spondylitis patients, matched synovial fluid reportedly showed significant enrichment of disease-linked clones. Seemingly characteristic of ankylosing spondylitis blood was a TCR beta motif consisting of several highly homologous variants. Disease-linked clones had a CD8+ phenotype and relatively low frequency in peripheral blood. Reactive arthritis synovial fluid and blood previously showed some of these motif variants.

The chain uses TRBV5-1 and TRBJ2-1, with 13 positions matching TRBD2. The sample was blood, either unsorted or a sorted T cell fraction (not recorded which). The TCR originated in a male donor with ankylosing spondylitis. CDR3 region: CASSSPPGLAGIFNEQFF. DNA for the CDR3: TGCGCCAGCAGCAGCCCCCCGGGACTAGCGGGAATTTTCAATGAGCAGTTCTTC.